The 28 T cell receptor beta chains below were found in one sample sequenced in a study of blood T cell repertoires in COVID-19. Sequencing was performed with immunoSEQ multiplex PCR; in TCRdb, only in-frame clones are kept and a portion is missing. The repertoire consists of under 300,000 clones, with roughly four fifths occurring once and the leading ten covering about 2%. Sequencing was carried out using peripheral blood. The receptors originated from a man aged 30-40 years who had recovered from COVID-19.

In this sample, this clone turned up once. The chain carries TRBV6-5 and TRBJ1-2, with 7 bases lining up with TRBD1. This CDR3 is 12 amino acids long. Trimming at V came to 5 bases and at J to 7 bases, leaving 4 bases not matched to a gene. Germline loops: CDR1 MNHEY, CDR2 SVGAGI. CDR3 nucleotides: TGTGCCAGCAGTCAAACAGGGGTTGGCTACACCTTC. Residues: CASSQTGVGYTF.

V gene TRBV4-2 combines with J gene TRBJ1-6, with 7 bases that match TRBD1. Germline V CDR1 and CDR2: LGHNA, YNFKEQ. The CDR3 runs to 16 residues. V lost 0 bases, J lost 7 bases, and 6 bases stayed unmatched. DNA of the CDR3: TGTGCCAGCAGCCAAGATGAGACAGGGAACAATTCACCCCTCCACTTT. Its protein is CASSQDETGNNSPLHF.

This chain uses TRBV9 with TRBJ1-2, with 10 bases lining up with TRBD1. The CDR3 loop spans 15 amino acids. Germline V lookup: CDR1 SGDLS, CDR2 YYNGEE. J was trimmed by 2 bases and V by 6 bases; bases with no gene match: 7. The CDR3 sequence: CASTGQGGKNYGYTF. In DNA form, the CDR3 reads TGTGCCAGCACCGGACAGGGGGGGAAGAACTATGGCTACACCTTC.

The chain couples TRBV7-3 to TRBJ2-4, with 9 bases identical to TRBD1. V gave up 0 bases and J gave up 1 base; unmatched junction bases: 4. Germline lookup yields CDR1 SGHTA and CDR2 FQGTGA. The CDR3 has 17 amino acids. The CDR3: CASSLTGTGSAKNIQYF. CDR3 DNA sequence: TGTGCCAGCAGCTTAACCGGGACAGGGAGTGCCAAAAACATTCAGTACTTC.

The V call is TRBV7-9, the J call TRBJ2-5; 10 bases match TRBD2. The CDR3 has 15 amino acids. CDR1 SEHNR and CDR2 FQNEAQ come from the germline V gene (reference sequence). The trim removed 0 bases at V and 2 bases at J, leaving 0 bases unmatched. For the CDR3, the DNA is TGTGCCAGCAGCTTAGCTAGCGGGGGGCAAGAGACCCAGTACTTC. This gives the protein CASSLASGGQETQYF.

This clone was detected once. One junction end disagrees with the germline gene, perhaps due to a read error. The V call is TRBV5-6, the J call TRBJ1-6, with 8 bases aligning to TRBD1. The germline CDR1 and CDR2 sequences are SGHDT and YYEEEE. This CDR3 has 16 residues. This chain's CDR3 is CASSLGQGAYISPLHF. In nucleotides, the CDR3 is TGTGCCAGCAGCTTAGGGCAGGGGGCGTATATTTCACCCCTCCACTTT.

This clone appeared a single time. The V gene is TRBV4-1, the J gene TRBJ1-5; D is uncertain. The V end lost 0 bases, the J end lost 7 bases, and 13 bases lay between the germline ends. Germline values: CDR1 MGHRA, CDR2 YSYEKL. The CDR3 has 15 amino acids. CDR3 sequence reads: CASSQDQMRRQPQHF. The CDR3 DNA is TGCGCCAGCAGCCAAGATCAAATGAGGAGGCAGCCCCAGCATTTT.

The chain carries TRBV7-2 and TRBJ2-7; tentatively, D is TRBD1 (5 bases). Germline-derived CDR1 and CDR2 are SGHTA and FQGNSA. The CDR3 runs 13 residues. Trimming took off 5 bases at V and 4 bases at J, with 12 bases between the two ends. CDR3: CASSSYQGYEQYF. In nucleotides, the CDR3 is TGTGCCAGCAGCAGTTACCAGGGATACGAGCAGTACTTC. Combining the CDR3 with reference TRBV7-2 and TRBJ2-7 gives the whole variable domain GAGVSQSPSNKVTEKGKDVELRCDPISGHTALYWYRQSLGQGLEFLIYFQGNSAPDKSGLPSDRFSAERTGGSVSTLTIQRTQQEDSAVYLCASSSYQGYEQYFGPGTRLTVT.

The chain couples TRBV2 to TRBJ1-1; 9 positions agree with TRBD1. This CDR3 region has 14 residues. Losses at the gene ends were 6 bases for V and 5 bases for J; bases not matched to a gene: 7. Germline V lookup: CDR1 SNHLY, CDR2 FYNNEI. CDR3 sequence: CASSAQTGGTEAFF. Here the CDR3 DNA reads TGTGCCAGCAGCGCCCAGACAGGGGGGACTGAAGCTTTCTTT.

DNA of the CDR3: TGCGCCAGCAGCTTGGGCCTTGGTGGCGGTGAGACCCAGTACTTC. Translation gives CASSLGLGGGETQYF. V is TRBV5-1 and J is TRBJ2-5, with D unresolved. This CDR3 is 15 amino acids long. Between the trimmed V and J ends, which lost 0 bases and 5 bases, there was a span of 14 bases. CDR1 SGHRS and CDR2 YFSETQ come from the germline V gene.

This clone was recorded a few times. The rearrangement links TRBV28 to TRBJ2-2, with 10 bases matching TRBD2. Trimming cost V 4 bases and J 7 bases; bases outside gene matches: 6. The CDR3 totals 15 residues. Germline CDR1 is MDHEN and CDR2 is SYDVKM. Written as DNA, the CDR3 is TGTGCCAGCAGTTCCCCAGCGGGGGGGTTCGGGGAGCTGTTTTTT. It encodes CASSSPAGGFGELFF.

The J gene is TRBJ1-3, the V gene TRBV6-5, with 7 bases that match TRBD1. V was clipped by 6 bases and J by 2 bases; unmatched bases: 1. The germline V gene encodes CDR1 MNHEY and CDR2 SVGAGI. The CDR3 is 13 amino acids. Here the CDR3 reads CASSGTAGNTIYF. The CDR3 DNA reads TGTGCCAGCAGCGGGACAGCTGGAAACACCATATATTTT.

The CDR3 coding sequence is TGTGCCAGCAGCGTAGGAGCCCAACGCACAGATACGCAGTATTTT. It is translated as CASSVGAQRTDTQYF. V and J are TRBV9 and TRBJ2-3; D is uncertain. The CDR3 loop spans 15 amino acids. The V end lost 0 bases, the J end lost 1 base, and 9 bases lay between the germline ends. Germline V gene data show CDR1 as SGDLS and CDR2 as YYNGEE.

The chain recombines TRBV6-1 with TRBJ1-3; D not resolved. Trimming took off 1 base at V and 3 bases at J, with 10 bases between the two ends. The CDR3 totals 15 residues. Looked up from germline, CDR1 is MNHNS and CDR2 is SASEGT. This chain's CDR3 is CASSEGRSFGNTIYF. In nucleotides, the CDR3 is TGTGCCAGCAGTGAAGGTCGGAGCTTTGGAAACACCATATATTTT.

This chain joins TRBV6-5 and TRBJ2-2; 8 bases map to TRBD2. Germline V gene lookup returns CDR1 MNHEY and CDR2 SVGAGI. The ends lost 6 bases at V and 2 bases at J; junction bases unmatched: 5. The CDR3 contains 15 residues. CDR3 loop: CASRGGGPNTGELFF. The CDR3 DNA reads TGTGCCAGCAGGGGCGGGGGGCCCAACACCGGGGAGCTGTTTTTT.

The J gene is TRBJ1-2, the V gene TRBV19, with 7 positions matching TRBD1. The CDR3 consists of 13 residues. V lost 8 bases, J lost 4 bases, and 7 bases stayed unmatched. Germline values: CDR1 LNHDA, CDR2 SQIVND (reference sequence). The CDR3: CASSTGEGYGYTF. In DNA form, the CDR3 reads TGTGCCAGTTCAACAGGGGAAGGCTATGGCTACACCTTC.

This rearrangement joins TRBV6-1 to TRBJ1-1; D not resolved. Germline values: CDR1 MNHNS, CDR2 SASEGT. The length of the CDR3 is 13 residues. V was trimmed by 0 bases and J by 9 bases, leaving 11 bases between them. CDR3 coding DNA: TGTGCCAGCAGTGAAGCAAAAAAGCTAAAAGCTTTCTTT. Protein: CASSEAKKLKAFF.

As regards this clone: A much larger clone is a single base away; this may be a read error. The chain combines TRBV5-4 with TRBJ1-2, with 8 bases fitting TRBD1. This CDR3 spans 14 amino acids. Per germline, CDR1 SGHNT and CDR2 YYREEE (reference sequence). V dropped 2 bases and J dropped 1; count of bases not matched to a gene: 1. CDR3 sequence: CASSLQGVNYGYTF. CDR3 nucleotides: TGTGCCAGCAGCTTACAGGGGGTTAACTATGGCTACACCTTC.

The gene calls are TRBV10-3 and TRBJ1-4; 8 nucleotides match TRBD1. Germline V lookup: CDR1 ENHRY, CDR2 SYGVKD. The CDR3 totals 16 residues. V lost 2 bases to trimming and J lost 3 bases; unmatched junction nucleotides: 5. The CDR3 coding sequence is TGTGCCATCAGTGAGGGGACAGGAGGAGCTAATGAAAAACTGTTTTTT. It translates to CAISEGTGGANEKLFF.

This clone was seen a handful of times. The chain is built from TRBV5-1 and TRBJ1-5; 8 bases fit TRBD1. Germline V lookup: CDR1 SGHRS, CDR2 YFSETQ. Unmatched junction bases numbered 3, after V lost 0 bases and J lost 4 bases. CDR3 length: 15 amino acids. CDR3 amino acids: CASSLGDRMNQPQHF. The CDR3 DNA reads as TGCGCCAGCAGCTTGGGGGACAGGATGAATCAGCCCCAGCATTTT.

This rearrangement joins TRBV10-2 to TRBJ1-6, with D tentatively TRBD1 (5 bases). From germline, CDR1 is WSHSY and CDR2 SAAADI. Trimming took 11 bases from V and 9 from J, leaving 20 bases between them. The CDR3 length is 14 residues. As DNA, the CDR3 is TGCGCCGCCAGACACAGGCAGATGGGTTCACCCCTCCACTTT. Its protein product is CAARHRQMGSPLHF.

This clone was seen more than once but under ten times. The chain uses TRBV7-6 and TRBJ2-2, with TRBD2 matching over 8 bases. The CDR3 runs 16 residues. Trimming took 1 base from V and 7 from J; bases not matched to a gene: 8. The V gene's germline CDR1 is SGHVS and CDR2 FNYEAQ. For the CDR3, the DNA is TGTGCCAGCAGCTTAGGGCCGGGACTAGGAGACGGGGAGCTGTTTTTT. Its translation: CASSLGPGLGDGELFF.

The chain is built from TRBV6-5 and TRBJ2-5; TRBD1 matches at 9 bases. Germline values: CDR1 MNHEY, CDR2 SVGAGI. This CDR3 has 15 residues. The V segment lost 5 bases and the J segment 5 bases; nucleotides outside the gene matches: 9. The CDR3 loop is CASSRPGQGMETQYF. The CDR3 DNA follows: TGTGCCAGCAGTAGACCGGGACAGGGTATGGAGACCCAGTACTTC.

The chain employs TRBV5-1 and TRBJ1-6; 12 positions agree with TRBD1. This CDR3 comprises 16 residues. The germline gives CDR1 SGHRS, CDR2 YFSETQ. Unmatched junction bases numbered 4, after V lost 2 bases and J lost 7 bases. The CDR3 protein is CASSLGTGGNNSPLHF. In DNA, the CDR3 is TGCGCCAGCAGCTTAGGGACAGGGGGCAACAATTCACCCCTCCACTTT.

J is TRBJ2-3 and V is TRBV6-5; D remains unclear. The V end lost 0 bases, the J end lost 1 base, and 8 bases lay between the germline ends. There are 15 residues in the CDR3. Looked up from germline, CDR1 is MNHEY and CDR2 is SVGAGI. The CDR3 loop is CASSYSAEGTDTQYF. In DNA, the CDR3 is TGTGCCAGCAGTTACTCAGCAGAGGGCACAGATACGCAGTATTTT.

This clone appeared a few times. CDR3 in DNA: TGTGCCTCCCGAGACAGGGGGGAACAGCCCCAGCATTTT. Protein: CASRDRGEQPQHF. The V and J genes are TRBV30 and TRBJ1-5, with 9 bases aligning to TRBD1. CDR1 is GTSNPN, CDR2 SVGIG, per germline (reference sequence). This CDR3 spans 13 amino acids. J was trimmed by 7 bases and V by 7 bases; bases with no gene match: 8.

The chain links TRBV5-1 to TRBJ1-6; 10 bases are shared with TRBD1. The germline CDR1 and CDR2 sequences are SGHRS and YFSETQ. CDR3 length: 15 residues. J was trimmed by 9 bases and V by 0 bases; bases with no gene match: 3. This CDR3 reads CASSLDGTGASPLHF. DNA of the CDR3: TGCGCCAGCAGCTTGGACGGGACAGGGGCTTCACCCCTCCACTTT.

The chain has TRBV29-1 and TRBJ2-3; 10 bases line up with TRBD2. This CDR3 is built from 14 residues. J was trimmed by 8 bases and V by 7 bases; bases with no gene match: 12. Germline loops: CDR1 SQVTM, CDR2 ANQGSEA. CDR3 protein: CSAASGGSQGTQYF. In DNA form, the CDR3 reads TGCAGCGCCGCTAGCGGGGGAAGCCAGGGTACGCAGTATTTT.